What follows are 20 T cell receptor beta chains derived from one specimen sequenced in a study of CXCR3-negative and CXCR3-positive naive CD8 T cells. The TRB cDNA libraries were prepared by 5' RACE with UMI labels. TCRdb reprocessed the 5' RACE reads and keeps a single row for each CDR3 protein, giving no DNA. In total, the table holds roughly 120,000 distinct CDR3 sequences. Study-level points and caveats: Naive cells with CXCR3 showed TRB CDR3s that were more hydrophobic than those in CXCR3-negative naive cells.

Antigens for these TCRs are unknown. Sequencing used naive CXCR3+ CD8+ T cells from blood. Subset defined: CD45RO-CCR7+CD27+CD95- naive CD8+ T cells expressing CXCR3 (TNR3+). The receptor set was obtained from a human donor in good health. Some clones in this sample may be carry-over from other donors' samples.

The J gene is TRBJ2-1, the V gene TRBV30; TCRdb names TRBD2, which stays unverified in the absence of DNA. CDR3 length: 15 amino acids. Looked up from germline, CDR1 is GTSNPN and CDR2 is SVGIG (reference sequence). CDR3 loop: CAWSVASGGNNEQFF.

The rearrangement uses TRBV7-3 and TRBJ2-3. The germline V gene encodes CDR1 SGHTA and CDR2 FQGTGA. CDR3 size: 14 residues. CDR3 sequence reads: CASSYAERTDTQYF.

Here the CDR3 reads CAISDGASSYEQYF. The genes are TRBV10-3 and TRBJ2-7. The germline gives CDR1 ENHRY, CDR2 SYGVKD. This CDR3 is 14 amino acids long.

The J gene is TRBJ1-5, the V gene TRBV6-2 or TRBV6-3. The CDR3 is 18 residues long. From germline, CDR1 is MNHEY and CDR2 SVGEGT. The CDR3 reads CASTDRSTEPYSNQPQHF.

V and J are TRBV9 and TRBJ2-1; as DNA is missing, the TRBD1 call by TCRdb cannot be tested. The CDR3 consists of 14 residues. Germline values: CDR1 SGDLS, CDR2 YYNGEE. This CDR3 is CASSSHSGADEQLF.

The genes are TRBV29-1 and TRBJ1-2; lacking DNA, the TRBD1 call made by TCRdb goes unchecked. Germline lookup yields CDR1 SQVTM and CDR2 ANQGSEA. This CDR3 has 14 residues. CDR3 protein: CSVNPGQGRKGYTF.

CDR3 in amino acids: CASSSRVAENNEQFF. This chain links TRBV11-3 with TRBJ2-1. CDR1 SGHNT and CDR2 YENEEA come from the germline V gene. The CDR3 length is 15 residues.

The chain joins TRBV9 to TRBJ1-1. Germline CDR1 reads SGDLS; CDR2 reads YYNGEE. The CDR3 length is 14 residues. The CDR3 loop is CASSEGRSQTEAFF.

The rearrangement links TRBV19 to TRBJ2-7. This CDR3 comprises 13 residues. From germline, CDR1 is LNHDA and CDR2 SQIVND (reference sequence). CDR3 amino acids: CASSIAASYEQYF.

The chain recombines TRBV6-5 with TRBJ1-2; the TCRdb D gene call, TRBD1, has no DNA to confirm it. There are 15 residues in the CDR3. Germline lookup yields CDR1 MNHEY and CDR2 SVGAGI. This CDR3 is CASSFGTAPNYGYTF.

This chain joins TRBV5-1 and TRBJ2-5. This CDR3 spans 14 amino acids. In germline, CDR1 is SGHRS, CDR2 YFSETQ. The chain's CDR3 is CASSFAGFGETQYF.

The rearrangement links TRBV29-1 to TRBJ2-6. The CDR3 sequence is 15 residues long. CDR1 is SQVTM, CDR2 ANQGSEA, per germline. This chain's CDR3 is CSVEDRSSGANVLTF.

The chain uses TRBV20-1 and TRBJ2-7; TCRdb names TRBD2, which stays unverified in the absence of DNA. The CDR3 contains 14 residues. Germline-derived CDR1 and CDR2 are DFQATT and SNEGSKA (reference sequence). The CDR3 reads CSARDLLGGIEQYF.

The chain couples TRBV29-1 to TRBJ2-1; as DNA is missing, the TRBD2 call by TCRdb cannot be tested. This CDR3 is 16 amino acids long. CDR1 is SQVTM and CDR2 is ANQGSEA in the germline V gene. The CDR3: CSASRTSGREPNEQFF.

The V call is TRBV28, the J call TRBJ1-1. There are 14 residues in the CDR3. Germline V gene sequence: CDR1 MDHEN, CDR2 SYDVKM. CDR3 sequence: CASSLSAGSTEAFF.

V usage is TRBV27 and J usage is TRBJ1-6; TCRdb returns TRBD1, unconfirmable since there is no DNA. The CDR3 has 16 amino acids. Germline CDR1 MNHEY, CDR2 SMNVEV (reference sequence). CDR3 in amino acids: CASSPGQSHYNSPLHF.

This chain joins TRBV15 and TRBJ2-7; no DNA is available, so the TRBD1 call from TCRdb remains unchecked. The CDR3 spans 16 residues. Germline V CDR1 and CDR2: LNHNV, YYDKDF (reference sequence). CDR3 residues: CATSGGDSSVDDEQYF. Together with reference TRBV15 and TRBJ2-7, the CDR3 gives the full variable domain: DAMVIQNPRYQVTQFGKPVTLSCSQTLNHNVMYWYQQKSSQAPKLLFHYYDKDFNNEADTPDNFQSRRPNTSFCFLDIRSPGLGDTAMYLCATSGGDSSVDDEQYFGPGTRLTVT.

The V and J genes are TRBV6-5 and TRBJ2-7; the TCRdb call, TRBD1, lacks DNA for checking. CDR1 MNHEY and CDR2 SVGAGI come from the germline V gene. This CDR3 spans 16 amino acids. The chain's CDR3 is CASSLPPGVGTYEQYF.

V gene TRBV29-1 combines with J gene TRBJ1-1. Per the germline V gene, CDR1 is SQVTM and CDR2 is ANQGSEA. CDR3 length: 14 amino acids. The CDR3 spells CSVKTGGPITEAFF. The whole variable domain, remainder taken from reference TRBV29-1 and TRBJ1-1, is SAVISQKPSRDICQRGTSLTIQCQVDSQVTMMFWYRQQPGQSLTLIATANQGSEATYESGFVIDKFPISRPNLTFSTLTVSNMSPEDSSIYLCSVKTGGPITEAFFGQGTRLTVV.

J is TRBJ1-2 and V is TRBV7-9; TCRdb indicates TRBD1, and absent DNA this call remains unverified. The germline V gene has CDR1 SEHNR and CDR2 FQNEAQ (reference sequence). This CDR3 is built from 13 residues. CDR3: CASSWGEGYGYTF.